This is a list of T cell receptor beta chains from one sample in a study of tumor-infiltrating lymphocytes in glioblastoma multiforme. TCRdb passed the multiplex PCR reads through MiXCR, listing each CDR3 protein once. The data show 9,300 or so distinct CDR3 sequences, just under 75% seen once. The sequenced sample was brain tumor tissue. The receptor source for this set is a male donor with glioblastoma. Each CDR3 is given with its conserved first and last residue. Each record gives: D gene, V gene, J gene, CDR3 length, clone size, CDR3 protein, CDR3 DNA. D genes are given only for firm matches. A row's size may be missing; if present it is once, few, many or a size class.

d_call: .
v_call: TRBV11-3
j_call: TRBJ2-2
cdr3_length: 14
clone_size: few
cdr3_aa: CASSSGPPTGELFF
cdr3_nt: TGTGCCAGCAGCTCGGGACCCCCCACCGGGGAGCTGTTTTTT

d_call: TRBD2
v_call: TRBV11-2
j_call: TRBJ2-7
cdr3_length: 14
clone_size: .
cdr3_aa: CASSFSGTPYEQYF
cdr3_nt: TGTGCCAGCAGCTTTAGCGGGACCCCCTACGAGCAGTACTTC

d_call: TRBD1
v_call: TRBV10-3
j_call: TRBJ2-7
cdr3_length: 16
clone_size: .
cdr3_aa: CAISVGQGVEGYEQYF
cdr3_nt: TGTGCCATCAGTGTAGGACAGGGAGTAGAGGGCTACGAGCAGTACTTC

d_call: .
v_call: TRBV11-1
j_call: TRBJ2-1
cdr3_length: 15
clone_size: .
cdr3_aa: CASSPEVGPGYEQFF
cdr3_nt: TGTGCCAGCAGCCCGGAGGTAGGGCCTGGTTATGAGCAGTTCTTC

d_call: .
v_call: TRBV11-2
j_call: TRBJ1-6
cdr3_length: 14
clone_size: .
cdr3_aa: CASSVESGASPLHF
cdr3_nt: TGTGCCAGCAGCGTAGAATCGGGGGCTTCACCCCTCCACTTT

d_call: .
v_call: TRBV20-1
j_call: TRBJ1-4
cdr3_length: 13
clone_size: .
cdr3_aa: CSAQVKTDERLLF
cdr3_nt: TGCAGTGCTCAAGTCAAGACCGACGAAAGACTGCTTTTT

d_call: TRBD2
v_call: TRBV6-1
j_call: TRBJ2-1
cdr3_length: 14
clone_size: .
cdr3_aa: CASRTSPSGTEQFF
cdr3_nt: TGTGCCAGTAGGACCTCCCCTAGCGGGACTGAGCAGTTCTTC

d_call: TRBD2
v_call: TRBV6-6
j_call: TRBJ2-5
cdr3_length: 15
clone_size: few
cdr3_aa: CASSYLGLVGETQYF
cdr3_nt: TGTGCCAGCAGTTACCTGGGACTAGTGGGTGAGACCCAGTACTTC

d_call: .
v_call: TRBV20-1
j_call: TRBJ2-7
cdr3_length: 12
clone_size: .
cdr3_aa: CSARDREYEQYF
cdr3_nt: TGCAGTGCTAGAGACAGGGAGTACGAGCAGTACTTC

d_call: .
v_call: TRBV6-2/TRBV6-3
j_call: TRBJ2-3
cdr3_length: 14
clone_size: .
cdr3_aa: CDSSTTPNRDTRYF
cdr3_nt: TGTGACAGCAGCACGACACCGAACAGAGATACGCGGTATTTT

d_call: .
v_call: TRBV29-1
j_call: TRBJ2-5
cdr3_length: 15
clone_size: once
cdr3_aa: CSVEEHSRLQETQYF
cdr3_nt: TGCAGCGTTGAAGAACACAGCCGCCTCCAAGAGACTCAGTACTTC

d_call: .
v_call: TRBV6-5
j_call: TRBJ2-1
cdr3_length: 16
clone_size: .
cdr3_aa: CASSAKQGYSYNEEFF
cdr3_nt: TGTGCCAGCAGTGCGAAACAGGGCTACTCCTACAATGAGGAGTTCTTC

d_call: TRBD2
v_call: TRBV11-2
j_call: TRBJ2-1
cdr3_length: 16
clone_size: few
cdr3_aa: CASSSPSSGSGNEQFF
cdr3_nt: TGTGCCAGCAGCTCCCCGTCTAGCGGGAGCGGCAATGAGCAGTTCTTC

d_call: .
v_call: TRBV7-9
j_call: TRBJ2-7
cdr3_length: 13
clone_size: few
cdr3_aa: CASSSISSYEQYF
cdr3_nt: TGTGCCAGCAGCTCTATTAGCTCCTACGAGCAGTACTTC

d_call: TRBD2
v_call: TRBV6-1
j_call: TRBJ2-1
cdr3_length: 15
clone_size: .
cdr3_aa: CASSAGTSGSNEQFF
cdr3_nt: TGTGCCAGCAGTGCCGGGACTAGCGGGAGCAATGAGCAGTTCTTC

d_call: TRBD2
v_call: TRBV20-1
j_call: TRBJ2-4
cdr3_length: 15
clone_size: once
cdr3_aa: CSARGNRLAKNIPYF
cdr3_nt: TGCAGTGCTAGAGGAAACAGACTAGCCAAAAACATTCCGTACTTC

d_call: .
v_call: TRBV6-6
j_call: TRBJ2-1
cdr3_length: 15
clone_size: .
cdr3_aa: CASSYSPALYNEQFF
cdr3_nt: TGTGCCAGCAGTTACTCCCCGGCCCTCTACAATGAGCAGTTCTTC

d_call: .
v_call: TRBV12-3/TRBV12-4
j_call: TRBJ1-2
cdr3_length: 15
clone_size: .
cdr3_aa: CASSLGRTANYGYTF
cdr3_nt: TGTGCCAGCAGTTTAGGACGGACAGCTAACTATGGCTACACCTTC

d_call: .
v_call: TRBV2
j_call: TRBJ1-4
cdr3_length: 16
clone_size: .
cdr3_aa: CASSGTYGATNEKLFF
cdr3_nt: TGTGCCAGCAGTGGCACATACGGTGCAACTAATGAAAAACTGTTTTTT

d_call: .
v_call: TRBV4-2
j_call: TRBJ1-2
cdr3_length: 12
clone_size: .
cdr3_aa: CASMESNYGYTF
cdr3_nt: TGTGCCAGCATGGAATCAAACTATGGCTACACCTTC

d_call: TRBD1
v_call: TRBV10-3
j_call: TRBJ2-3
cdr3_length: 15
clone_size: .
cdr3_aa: CAISEFREGGDTQYF
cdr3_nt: TGTGCCATCAGTGAGTTCAGGGAAGGGGGCGATACGCAGTATTTT

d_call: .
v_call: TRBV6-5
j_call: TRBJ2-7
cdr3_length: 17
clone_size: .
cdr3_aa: CASRVGEVRVGSYEQYF
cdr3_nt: TGTGCCAGCAGGGTGGGTGAGGTGCGCGTCGGGAGCTACGAGCAGTACTTC

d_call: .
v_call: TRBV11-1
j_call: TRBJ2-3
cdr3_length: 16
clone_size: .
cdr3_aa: CASSLTPGSSTDTQYF
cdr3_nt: TGTGCCAGCAGCTTAACCCCAGGGTCGAGCACAGATACGCAGTATTTT

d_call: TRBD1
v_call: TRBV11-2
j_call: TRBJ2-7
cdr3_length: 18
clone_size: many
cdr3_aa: CASSTLQLTGGPIRGQYF
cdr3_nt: TGTGCCAGCAGCACTCTTCAACTGACAGGGGGCCCTATACGGGGGCAGTACTTC

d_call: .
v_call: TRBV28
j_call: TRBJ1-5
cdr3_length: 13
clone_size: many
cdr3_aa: CATQDQVNQPQHF
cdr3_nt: TGTGCCACTCAAGATCAGGTAAATCAGCCCCAGCATTTT

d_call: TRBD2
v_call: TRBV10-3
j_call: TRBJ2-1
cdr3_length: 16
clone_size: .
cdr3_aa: CTISEGGRAPDNEQFF
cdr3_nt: TGTACCATCAGTGAAGGCGGGAGGGCCCCAGACAATGAGCAGTTCTTC

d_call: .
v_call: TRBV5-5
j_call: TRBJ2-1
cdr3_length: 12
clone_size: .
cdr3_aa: CVSSIDRNEQFF
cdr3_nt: TGTGTCAGCAGTATCGACCGTAATGAGCAGTTCTTC

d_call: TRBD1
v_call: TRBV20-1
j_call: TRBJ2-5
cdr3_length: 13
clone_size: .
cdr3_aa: CSAWTGRWETQYF
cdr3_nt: TGCAGTGCTTGGACAGGGCGATGGGAGACCCAGTACTTC

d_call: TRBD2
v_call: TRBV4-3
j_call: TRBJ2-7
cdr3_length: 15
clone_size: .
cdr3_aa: CGSSLGTSGSYEQYF
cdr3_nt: TGCGGCAGCAGCCTCGGGACTAGCGGGAGTTACGAGCAGTACTTC

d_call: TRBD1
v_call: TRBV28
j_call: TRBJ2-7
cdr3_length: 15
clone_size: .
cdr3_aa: CASSPGTEFSAEQYF
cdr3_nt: TGTGCCAGCAGTCCTGGGACAGAGTTCAGCGCCGAGCAGTACTTC

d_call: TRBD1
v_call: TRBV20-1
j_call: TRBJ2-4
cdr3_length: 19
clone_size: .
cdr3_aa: CSAGDPDREIRKTKNIQYF
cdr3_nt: TGCAGTGCTGGAGACCCGGACAGGGAGATTCGGAAAACCAAAAACATTCAGTACTTC

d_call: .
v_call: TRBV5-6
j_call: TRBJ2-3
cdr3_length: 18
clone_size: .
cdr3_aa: CASSLFGLLEGGSDTQYF
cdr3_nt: TGTGCCAGCAGCTTGTTTGGCTTGCTGGAGGGCGGCTCAGATACTCAGTATTTT

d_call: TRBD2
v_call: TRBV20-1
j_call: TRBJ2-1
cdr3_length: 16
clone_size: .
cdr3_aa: CTARRPGLAGMNEQFF
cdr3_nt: TGCACTGCTAGGCGACCGGGACTAGCGGGAATGAATGAACAGTTCTTC

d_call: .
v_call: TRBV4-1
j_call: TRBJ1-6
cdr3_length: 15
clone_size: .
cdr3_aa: CASQNLAYGASPPHF
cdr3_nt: TGCGCCAGCCAAAACCTGGCATATGGGGCTTCACCCCCCCACTTT

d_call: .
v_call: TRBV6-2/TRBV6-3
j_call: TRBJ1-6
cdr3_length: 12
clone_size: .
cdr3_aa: CASSYSVGPLHF
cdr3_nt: TGTGCCAGCAGTTATTCGGTGGGACCCCTCCACTTT

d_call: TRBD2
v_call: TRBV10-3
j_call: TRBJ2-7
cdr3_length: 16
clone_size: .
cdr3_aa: CAISEGGDSSSYEQYF
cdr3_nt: TGTGCCATCAGTGAGGGGGGGGATTCCAGCTCCTACGAGCAGTACTTC

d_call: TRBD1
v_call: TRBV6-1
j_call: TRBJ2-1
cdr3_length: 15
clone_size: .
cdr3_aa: CASIPQEGQANEQFF
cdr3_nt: TGTGCCAGCATACCTCAGGAGGGACAGGCAAATGAGCAGTTCTTC

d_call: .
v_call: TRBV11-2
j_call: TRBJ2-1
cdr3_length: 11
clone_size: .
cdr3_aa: CASSSGGEQFF
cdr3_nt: TGTGCCAGCAGCTCAGGAGGTGAGCAGTTCTTC

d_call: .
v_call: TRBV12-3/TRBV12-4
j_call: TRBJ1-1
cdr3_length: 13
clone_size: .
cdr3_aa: CASSWGGGTEAFF
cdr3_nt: TGTGCCAGCAGTTGGGGGGGAGGCACTGAAGCTTTCTTT

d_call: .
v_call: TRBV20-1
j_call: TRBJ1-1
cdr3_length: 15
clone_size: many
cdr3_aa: CSARDGGGLGSEAFF
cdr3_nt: TGCAGTGCTAGAGATGGGGGGGGACTTGGGTCTGAAGCTTTCTTT

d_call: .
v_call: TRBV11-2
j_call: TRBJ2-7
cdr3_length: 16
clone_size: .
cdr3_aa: CASSLAGFSPTYDQYF
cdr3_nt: TGTGCCAGCAGCTTAGCTGGGTTCAGCCCCACCTACGACCAGTACTTC

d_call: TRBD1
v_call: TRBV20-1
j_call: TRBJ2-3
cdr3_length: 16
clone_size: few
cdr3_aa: CSARPITGDLTGTQYF
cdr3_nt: TGCAGTGCTAGACCAATCACAGGGGACCTAACAGGTACGCAGTATTTT

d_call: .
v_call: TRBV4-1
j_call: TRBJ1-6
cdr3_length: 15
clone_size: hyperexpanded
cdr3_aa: CASQNLASGVSPLHF
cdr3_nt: TGCGCCAGCCAAAACCTGGCATCTGGGGTTTCACCCCTCCACTTT

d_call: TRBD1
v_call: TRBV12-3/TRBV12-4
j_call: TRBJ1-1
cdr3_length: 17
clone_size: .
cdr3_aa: CASSPRDRGYMNTEAFF
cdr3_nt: TGTGCCAGCAGTCCCCGGGACAGGGGATACATGAACACTGAAGCTTTCTTT

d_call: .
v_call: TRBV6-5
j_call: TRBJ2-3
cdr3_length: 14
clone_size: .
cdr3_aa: CDRSPSPRGDTQYF
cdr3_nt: TGTGACCGCAGTCCCTCCCCTCGAGGAGATACGCAGTATTTT

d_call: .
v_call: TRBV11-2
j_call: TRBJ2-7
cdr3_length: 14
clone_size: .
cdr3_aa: CASSTPTGYYEQYF
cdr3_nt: TGTGCCAGCAGCACCCCGACTGGTTACTACGAGCAGTACTTC

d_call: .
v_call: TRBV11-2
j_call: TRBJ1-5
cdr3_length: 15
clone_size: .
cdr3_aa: CASSLDLGGDQPRHF
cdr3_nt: TGTGCCAGCAGCTTAGATCTGGGAGGGGATCAGCCCCGGCATTTT

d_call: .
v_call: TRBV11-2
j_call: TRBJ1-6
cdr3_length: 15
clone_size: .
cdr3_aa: CASSRTVGPGSPLHF
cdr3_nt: TGTGCCAGCAGCCGGACAGTAGGCCCTGGATCACCCCTCCACTTT

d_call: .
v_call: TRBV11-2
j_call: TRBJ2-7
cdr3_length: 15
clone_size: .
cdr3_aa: CASSWGWDGTYEQYF
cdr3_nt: TGTGCCAGCAGCTGGGGCTGGGACGGAACCTACGAGCAGTACTTC

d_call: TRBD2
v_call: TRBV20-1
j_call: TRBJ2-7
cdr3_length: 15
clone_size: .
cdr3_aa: CSASFPGTSGWEQYF
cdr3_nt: TGCAGTGCTAGTTTCCCCGGGACTAGCGGGTGGGAGCAGTACTTC

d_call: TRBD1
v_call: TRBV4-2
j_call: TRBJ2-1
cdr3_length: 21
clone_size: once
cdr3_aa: CASSQGSAGGYALPAYNEQFF
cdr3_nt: TGTGCCAGCAGCCAAGGATCGGCAGGGGGCTATGCTCTCCCGGCCTACAATGAGCAGTTCTTC